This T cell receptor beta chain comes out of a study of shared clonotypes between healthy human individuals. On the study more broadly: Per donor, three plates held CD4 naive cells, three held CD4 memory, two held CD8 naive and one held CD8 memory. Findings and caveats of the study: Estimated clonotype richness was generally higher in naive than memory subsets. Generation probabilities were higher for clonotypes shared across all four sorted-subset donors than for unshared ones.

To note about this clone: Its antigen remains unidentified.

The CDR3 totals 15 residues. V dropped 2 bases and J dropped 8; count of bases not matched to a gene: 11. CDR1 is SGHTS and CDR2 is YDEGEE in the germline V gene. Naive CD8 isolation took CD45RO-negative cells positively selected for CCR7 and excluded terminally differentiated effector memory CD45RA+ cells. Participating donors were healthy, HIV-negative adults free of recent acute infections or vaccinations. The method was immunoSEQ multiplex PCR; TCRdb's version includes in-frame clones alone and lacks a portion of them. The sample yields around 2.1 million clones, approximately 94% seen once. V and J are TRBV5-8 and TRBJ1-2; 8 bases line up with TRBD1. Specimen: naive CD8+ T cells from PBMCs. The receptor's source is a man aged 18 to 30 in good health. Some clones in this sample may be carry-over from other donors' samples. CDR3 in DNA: TGTGCCAGCAGCTTCATCCGCAGGGGGCAAGAGGGCTACACCTTC. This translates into CASSFIRRGQEGYTF.